The clone carrying this TCR beta chain was counted between two and nine times. Antigen: not known. This entry is derived from a study of T cells in Graves' hyperthyroidism and ophthalmopathy. General study points: Stable hyperthyroidism was separated from ophthalmopathy by a model based on 13 V-J features.

The CDR3 sequence is 13 residues long. Germline trimming cut 6 bases from V and 1 base from J; bases unmatched to any gene: 3. CDR1 and CDR2 (germline): SQVTM, ANQGSEA. There were TCR beta CDR3 regions amplified from RNA transcripts. Initially, a first-round RT-PCR of the TCR CDR3 employed the HTBI primer set. From the multiplex PCR reads, TCRdb called clonotypes with MiXCR, one entry per CDR3 protein. Of 450,000 to 550,000 distinct CDR3 sequences in the sample, around 24% were seen once. Diagnoses rested on clinical symptoms, serum thyroxine and TRAb, thyroid ultrasound and orbital computed tomography.

This chain links TRBV29-1 with TRBJ2-4; TRBD1 matches at 7 bases. This receptor was taken from a woman in her 30s with Graves' ophthalmopathy. The sample was blood. The CDR3 protein is CSVEQGAKNIQYF. The DNA for the CDR3 is TGCAGCGTGGAACAGGGGGCCAAAAACATTCAGTACTTC.